The next 19 T cell receptor beta chains were all read from a single sample in a study of OX40 agonist ivuxolimab in advanced cancers. The library came from the immunoSEQ multiplex PCR assay. TCRdb retrieved this table from immuneACCESS and kept in-frame rearrangements only. Not all clones are present; in checked studies, unresolved V genes account for under half, and no reason is known for the remainder. Across this sample there are 45,000 to 65,000 clones, with around 90% seen only once. About 9% of the sample is held by the ten biggest clonotypes. The sample consisted of CD4+ or CD8+ T cells sorted from blood, taken in a trial of the OX40 agonist ivuxolimab. Receptors were obtained from an adult with an advanced solid tumor such as melanoma, head and neck, liver or kidney cancer.

The chain is built from TRBV4-2 and TRBJ1-2; D is unclear. This CDR3 comprises 15 residues. The V end was cut by 0 bases, the J end by 4 bases, with 12 bases between. Germline CDR1 LGHNA, CDR2 YNFKEQ. The CDR3 DNA reads as TGTGCCAGCAGCCAAGAAGGAGGAAAAGGCTATGGCTACACCTTC. It encodes CASSQEGGKGYGYTF.

The chain is built from TRBV4-1 and TRBJ2-7; 7 bases line up with TRBD1. The CDR3 is 18 residues long. Trimming removed 0 bases from V and 0 bases from J; junction bases left unmatched: 11. Germline CDR1 and CDR2: MGHRA and YSYEKL. The CDR3 sequence: CASSQDQGEGLISYEQYF. The CDR3, as DNA: TGCGCCAGCAGCCAAGATCAGGGGGAAGGACTCATCTCCTACGAGCAGTACTTC.

This rearrangement joins TRBV13 to TRBJ2-1; the D gene is possibly TRBD1 (6 bases). Trimming left V 0 bases short and J 1 base short, with 13 bases between. Per the germline V gene, CDR1 is PRHDT and CDR2 is FYEKMQ (reference sequence). The CDR3 is made up of 17 amino acids. The CDR3 region has the DNA TGTGCCAGCAGCTTAGGCCTTGCTAGGGGGTCCTACAATGAGCAGTTCTTC. The encoded protein is CASSLGLARGSYNEQFF. Using reference TRBV13 and TRBJ2-1 for the parts outside the CDR3, the full variable domain is AAGVIQSPRHLIKEKRETATLKCYPIPRHDTVYWYQQGPGQDPQFLISFYEKMQSDKGSIPDRFSAQQFSDYHSELNMSSLELGDSALYFCASSLGLARGSYNEQFFGPGTRLTVL.

The chain carries TRBV25-1 and TRBJ1-2; possible D gene TRBD1, 5 bases. The CDR3 is 13 amino acids. Deletions cut 6 bases from V and 5 bases from J, with 13 bases between. From germline, CDR1 is MGHDK and CDR2 SYGVNS. CDR3 loop: CASSYGTAYGYTF. CDR3 bases: TGTGCCAGCAGCTATGGGACGGCGTATGGCTACACCTTC.

J is TRBJ2-2 and V is TRBV27, with D unresolved. Germline CDR1 MNHEY, CDR2 SMNVEV (reference sequence). Trimming pared 0 bases from V and 7 bases from J, leaving 18 bases between. The length of the CDR3 is 17 residues. CDR3 sequence reads: CASSLSPKSFVIGELFF. The CDR3, as DNA: TGTGCCAGCAGTTTATCGCCCAAGAGCTTCGTCATCGGGGAGCTGTTTTTT.

The chain employs TRBV30 and TRBJ1-2; weak D call: TRBD1 (6 bases). The CDR3 extends over 16 amino acids. CDR1 GTSNPN and CDR2 SVGIG come from the germline V gene (reference sequence). V lost 0 bases and J lost 8, with 22 bases in between. CDR3 DNA: TGTGCCTGGAGTGTACCGGGACACCCCCCCGTGGGGGGCTACACCTTC. Residues: CAWSVPGHPPVGGYTF.

The chain is built from TRBV6-1 and TRBJ1-1, with D hard to call. The germline CDR1 and CDR2 sequences are MNHNS and SASEGT. The CDR3 covers 13 residues. The V gene lost 1 base and the J gene lost 5 bases, with 8 bases spanning the gap. CDR3 coding DNA: TGTGCCAGCAGTGAAGGAGGCGGGACTGAAGCTTTCTTT. Amino acids: CASSEGGGTEAFF.

This clone was seen only once. This chain connects TRBV7-9 to TRBJ2-1, with TRBD2 matching 11 bases. Per germline, CDR1 SEHNR and CDR2 FQNEAQ (reference sequence). V trimming: 1 base; J trimming: 2 bases; junction bases outside the gene matches: 4. This CDR3 region has 17 residues. The CDR3 DNA reads as TGTGCCAGCAGCTTAGTACTAGCGGGAGACCCCTACAATGAGCAGTTCTTC. Translating it yields CASSLVLAGDPYNEQFF.

This rearrangement joins TRBV27 to TRBJ2-7, with D possibly TRBD2 on 5 matching bases. The CDR3 is 13 residues long. CDR1 is MNHEY, CDR2 SMNVEV, per germline (reference sequence). The V end lost 6 bases, the J end lost 0 bases, and 9 bases lay between the germline ends. In DNA form, the CDR3 reads TGTGCCAGCAGCCACGGGATCTCCTACGAGCAGTACTTC. Residues: CASSHGISYEQYF.

The chain employs TRBV9 and TRBJ1-1; D might be TRBD1 (5 bases). The V end was cut by 3 bases, the J end by 1 base, with 16 bases between. Germline V lookup: CDR1 SGDLS, CDR2 YYNGEE. The CDR3 sequence is 16 residues long. Written as DNA, the CDR3 is TGTGCCAGCAGCGCCGAAGGGGACGGGACGAACACTGAAGCTTTCTTT. This codes for CASSAEGDGTNTEAFF.

The chain employs TRBV11-1 and TRBJ2-3; TRBD1 might be the D (6 bases). The germline CDR1 and CDR2 sequences are SGHAT and FQDESV (reference sequence). V was shortened by 3 bases and J by 0 bases, with 19 bases between the two germline ends. The CDR3 runs 18 residues. CDR3 nucleotide sequence: TGTGCCAGCAGCTTCCCCCAGACAGGAGAATCTAGCACAGATACGCAGTATTTT. It specifies CASSFPQTGESSTDTQYF.

The chain employs TRBV28 and TRBJ2-2; TRBD2 agrees at 7 bases. Per the germline V gene, CDR1 is MDHEN and CDR2 is SYDVKM. The CDR3 has 16 residues. V lost 1 base, J lost 2 bases, and 4 bases stayed unmatched. The CDR3 DNA reads as TGTGCCAGCAGTTTATATGGGGGGGGAAACACCGGGGAGCTGTTTTTT. Encoded protein: CASSLYGGGNTGELFF. Complete variable domain (other parts from reference TRBV28 and TRBJ2-2): DVKVTQSSRYLVKRTGEKVFLECVQDMDHENMFWYRQDPGLGLRLIYFSYDVKMKEKGDIPEGYSVSREKKERFSLILESASTNQTSMYLCASSLYGGGNTGELFFGEGSRLTVL.

This chain joins TRBV15 and TRBJ2-5; the match to TRBD1 covers 7 bases. Per the germline V gene, CDR1 is LNHNV and CDR2 is YYDKDF (reference sequence). V lost 8 bases, J lost 2 bases, and 11 bases stayed unmatched. This CDR3 comprises 15 residues. CDR3 sequence: CATLSSGTEQETQYF. CDR3 bases: TGTGCCACCCTAAGTTCCGGGACAGAACAAGAGACCCAGTACTTC. The full variable domain, its missing parts supplied by reference TRBV15 and TRBJ2-5, is DAMVIQNPRYQVTQFGKPVTLSCSQTLNHNVMYWYQQKSSQAPKLLFHYYDKDFNNEADTPDNFQSRRPNTSFCFLDIRSPGLGDTAMYLCATLSSGTEQETQYFGPGTRLLVL.

This clone showed up just once. The chain is built from TRBV28 and TRBJ2-7; 8 nucleotides match TRBD2. Trimming cost V 2 bases and J 1 base; bases outside gene matches: 10. CDR1 and CDR2 (germline): MDHEN, SYDVKM. CDR3 length: 17 residues. The CDR3 region is CASSLHPSGLLSYEQYF. In nucleotides, the CDR3 is TGTGCCAGCAGTTTACACCCTAGCGGGCTCCTATCCTACGAGCAGTACTTC.

V is TRBV2 and J is TRBJ2-6; unclear D gene. Per germline, CDR1 SNHLY and CDR2 FYNNEI. The CDR3 length is 15 residues. V was cut by 4 bases and J by 0 bases, with 7 bases left in between. The CDR3 DNA is TGTGCCAGCAGTGCTCGGAACTCTGGGGCCAACGTCCTGACTTTC. As protein: CASSARNSGANVLTF.

The genes are TRBV15 and TRBJ2-5; TRBD1 is a possible D gene (6 bases). The V and J ends lost 5 bases and 2 bases respectively, with 21 bases between them. The CDR3 covers 17 residues. Germline V lookup: CDR1 LNHNV, CDR2 YYDKDF (reference sequence). The CDR3: CATSGGWMVGGQETQYF. In nucleotides, the CDR3 is TGTGCCACCAGCGGGGGCTGGATGGTAGGGGGACAAGAGACCCAGTACTTC.

The chain combines TRBV19 with TRBJ2-7, with 7 bases that match TRBD2. The germline CDR1 and CDR2 sequences are LNHDA and SQIVND (reference sequence). The CDR3 has 14 residues. J was trimmed by 7 bases and V by 3 bases; bases with no gene match: 9. The CDR3 DNA follows: TGTGCCAGTAGTATTGCGGGAGTATTAGGAGAGCAGTACTTC. It yields the protein CASSIAGVLGEQYF.

The genes are TRBV9 and TRBJ1-3, with 7 bases fitting TRBD1. The germline V gene has CDR1 SGDLS and CDR2 YYNGEE. The CDR3 loop spans 13 amino acids. Trimming at V came to 5 bases and at J to 4 bases, leaving 3 bases not matched to a gene. The CDR3 reads CASSETGGNTIYF. As DNA, the CDR3 is TGTGCCAGCAGTGAGACAGGGGGAAACACCATATATTTT.

The V and J genes are TRBV7-3 and TRBJ2-2, with D maybe TRBD1 (6 bases). This CDR3 contains 17 residues. From germline, CDR1 is SGHTA and CDR2 FQGTGA. Between the trimmed V and J ends, which lost 7 bases and 2 bases, there was a span of 20 bases. The CDR3 protein is CASTTATWGRNTGELFF. CDR3 bases: TGTGCCAGCACCACGGCAACGTGGGGGCGTAACACCGGGGAGCTGTTTTTT.